Each of the 16 T cell receptor beta chains below was sequenced from the same sample in a study of CD8 T cells in Susac syndrome. A quantity of about 0.5 to 1 ug RNA underwent reverse transcription using random hexamers. TCRdb analysed the immunoSEQ multiplex PCR reads with MiXCR anew, one entry per CDR3 protein. Of tens of thousands of distinct CDR3 sequences in the sample, 95% were seen once. Sequencing was performed on CD8+ T cells from PBMCs. These receptors were taken from a human donor with Susac syndrome.

This chain uses TRBV28 with TRBJ2-7; TRBD2 is a possible D gene (6 bases). The CDR3 consists of 13 residues. Germline loops: CDR1 MDHEN, CDR2 SYDVKM. The ends were cut back, 2 bases at V and 6 bases at J, with 11 bases in the middle. The CDR3 nucleotides read TGTGCCAGCAGTTTAGGCGCTAGCGCCGAGCAGTACTTC. Translated: CASSLGASAEQYF.

This chain connects TRBV20-1 to TRBJ2-7; perhaps TRBD1 as D (5 bases). Germline V gene sequence: CDR1 DFQATT, CDR2 SNEGSKA (reference sequence). V was cut by 3 bases and J by 3 bases, with 18 bases left in between. The CDR3 spans 15 residues. The DNA of the CDR3 is TGCAGTGCTAGCCCCCGGAAAGCCCAGGGCTACGAGCAGTACTTC. Its translation is CSASPRKAQGYEQYF.

CDR3 protein: CASSVPRASENGPQHF. CDR3 bases: TGTGCCAGCAGTGTTCCAAGAGCCTCTGAAAACGGGCCCCAGCATTTT. V and J are TRBV6-1 and TRBJ1-5; no reliable D call. Germline V gene data show CDR1 as MNHNS and CDR2 as SASEGT. The length of the CDR3 is 16 residues. V was cut by 4 bases and J by 9 bases, with 22 bases left in between.

J is TRBJ2-7 and V is TRBV20-1; 10 bases map to TRBD2. The CDR3 sequence is 16 residues long. Germline CDR1 reads DFQATT; CDR2 reads SNEGSKA (reference sequence). Trimming cost V 1 base and J 1 base; bases outside gene matches: 7. The CDR3 sequence: CSARVPSGSVSYEQYF. The CDR3 nucleotides are TGCAGTGCTAGAGTTCCTAGCGGGAGTGTTTCCTACGAGCAGTACTTC.

This chain joins TRBV13 and TRBJ2-1; 12 nucleotides agree with TRBD2. The CDR3 is made up of 16 amino acids. The germline CDR1 and CDR2 sequences are PRHDT and FYEKMQ (reference sequence). The V segment lost 5 bases and the J segment 6 bases; nucleotides outside the gene matches: 8. The CDR3 DNA is TGTGCCAGCAGCGCGGCCCTAGCGGGAGGGCTCAATGAGCAGTTCTTC. Protein product: CASSAALAGGLNEQFF.

The chain combines TRBV19 with TRBJ1-1; D is perhaps TRBD1 (6 bases). Trimming removed 0 bases from V and 1 base from J, with 9 bases in between. The germline gives CDR1 LNHDA, CDR2 SQIVND (reference sequence). The CDR3 is 15 amino acids. The CDR3 here is CASSIDNRANTEAFF. In nucleotides, the CDR3 is TGTGCCAGTAGTATAGATAACAGGGCGAACACTGAAGCTTTCTTT.

The gene calls are TRBV6-5 and TRBJ2-7, with D perhaps matching TRBD1 (6 bases). Germline CDR1 MNHEY, CDR2 SVGAGI. This CDR3 spans 15 amino acids. V lost 0 bases and J lost 5, with 14 bases in between. Here the CDR3 reads CASSYSPSRGHEQYF. The CDR3 DNA is TGTGCCAGCAGTTACTCCCCGAGCAGGGGCCACGAGCAGTACTTC.

This chain connects TRBV28 to TRBJ2-5; D gene uncertain. The germline gives CDR1 MDHEN, CDR2 SYDVKM. The CDR3 is made up of 13 amino acids. Trimming shortened V by 7 bases and J by 2 bases, and 11 bases separated the two germline ends. CDR3 residues: CASNAEMQETQYF. The DNA of the CDR3 is TGTGCCAGCAACGCAGAGATGCAAGAGACCCAGTACTTC.

The chain is built from TRBV20-1 and TRBJ2-7; TRBD2 agrees at 9 bases. Trimming took 1 base from V and 1 from J; bases not matched to a gene: 2. Germline lookup yields CDR1 DFQATT and CDR2 SNEGSKA (reference sequence). This CDR3 is 14 amino acids long. CDR3 sequence reads: CSARVLAGSYEQYF. CDR3 in DNA: TGCAGTGCTAGAGTCCTAGCGGGGTCCTACGAGCAGTACTTC.

CDR3 in DNA: TGTGCCAGCAGGAAAACTAGCGGAGGGACCCAAGAGACCCAGTACTTC. It encodes CASRKTSGGTQETQYF. The chain recombines TRBV3-1 with TRBJ2-5, with 8 bases lining up with TRBD2. The CDR3 is 16 amino acids. V lost 6 bases, J lost 1 base, and 10 bases stayed unmatched. Germline V gene lookup returns CDR1 LGHDT and CDR2 YNNKEL (reference sequence).

V gene TRBV20-1 combines with J gene TRBJ2-1, with 9 nucleotides matching TRBD1. Per germline, CDR1 DFQATT and CDR2 SNEGSKA (reference sequence). V dropped 2 bases and J dropped 4; count of bases not matched to a gene: 6. CDR3 length: 15 residues. The CDR3 is CSARPDRGSYNEQFF. The CDR3 DNA sequence: TGCAGTGCTAGACCGGACAGGGGATCGTACAATGAGCAGTTCTTC.

The CDR3 coding sequence is TGTGCCAGCAGTGGGACGGACTTCACAGATACGCAGTATTTT. Translated, it gives CASSGTDFTDTQYF. This sequence joins TRBV6-5 and TRBJ2-3; possibly TRBD1 or TRBD2 for D (5 bases each). CDR3 length: 14 amino acids. V gave up 5 bases and J gave up 2 bases, with 11 bases separating them. Germline CDR1 MNHEY, CDR2 SVGAGI.

This rearrangement joins TRBV19 to TRBJ2-1, with 7 bases matching TRBD2. This CDR3 comprises 16 residues. Trimming took 3 bases from V and 1 from J; bases not matched to a gene: 6. Germline lookup yields CDR1 LNHDA and CDR2 SQIVND (reference sequence). The CDR3 reads CASSISGGRSYNEQFF. In DNA, the CDR3 is TGTGCCAGTAGTATTTCGGGGGGACGATCCTACAATGAGCAGTTCTTC.

The gene calls are TRBV12-3 or TRBV12-4 and TRBJ2-7; 7 nucleotides line up with TRBD2. V lost 3 bases, J lost 5 bases, and 4 bases stayed unmatched. CDR3 length equals 13 residues. Here the CDR3 DNA reads TGTGCCAGCAGTTTTACTAGCGTCCACGAGCAGTACTTC. Residues: CASSFTSVHEQYF.

This clonotype was found once. The gene calls are TRBV29-1 and TRBJ2-3; TRBD1 agrees at 7 bases. Germline V gene lookup returns CDR1 SQVTM and CDR2 ANQGSEA. Unmatched junction bases numbered 7, after V lost 4 bases and J lost 3 bases. CDR3 length equals 14 residues. Here the CDR3 DNA reads TGCAGCGTTGCACAAGGGGGCGAAACAGATACGCAGTATTTT. The encoded protein is CSVAQGGETDTQYF.

The chain links TRBV2 to TRBJ2-2; the D gene is possibly TRBD2 (6 bases). In germline, CDR1 is SNHLY, CDR2 FYNNEI. The CDR3 has 15 amino acids. V lost 3 bases and J lost 0, with 8 bases in between. In DNA, the CDR3 is TGTGCCAGCAGTGATGCGGGGACGAACACCGGGGAGCTGTTTTTT. Translated: CASSDAGTNTGELFF. Full variable domain (rest looked up from reference TRBV2 and TRBJ2-2): EPEVTQTPSHQVTQMGQEVILRCVPISNHLYFYWYRQILGQKVEFLVSFYNNEISEKSEIFDDQFSVERPDGSNFTLKIRSTKLEDSAMYFCASSDAGTNTGELFFGEGSRLTVL.